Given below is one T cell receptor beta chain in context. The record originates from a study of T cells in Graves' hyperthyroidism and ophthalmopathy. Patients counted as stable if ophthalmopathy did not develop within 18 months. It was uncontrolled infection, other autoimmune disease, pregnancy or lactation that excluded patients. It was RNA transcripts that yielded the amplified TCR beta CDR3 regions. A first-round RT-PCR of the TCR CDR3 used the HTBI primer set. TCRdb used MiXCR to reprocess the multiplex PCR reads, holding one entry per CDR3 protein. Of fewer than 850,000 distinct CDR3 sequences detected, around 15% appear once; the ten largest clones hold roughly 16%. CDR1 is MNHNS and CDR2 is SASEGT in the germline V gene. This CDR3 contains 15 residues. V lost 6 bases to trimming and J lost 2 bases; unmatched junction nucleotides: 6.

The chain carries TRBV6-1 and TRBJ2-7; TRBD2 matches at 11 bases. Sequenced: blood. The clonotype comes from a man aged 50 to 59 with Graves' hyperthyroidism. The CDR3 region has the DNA TGTGCCAGCAGAAAGGGGACTAGCGGTACCTACGAGCAGTACTTC. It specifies CASRKGTSGTYEQYF.